The rows below give T cell receptor beta chains drawn from one sample of a study of cytomegalovirus exposure and HLA in healthy donors. Measured with immunoSEQ multiplex PCR; TCRdb has only the in-frame clones, and not every one. This table has roughly 170,000 clones, 84% appearing once. Input material: PBMCs. The origin of the receptors is a girl aged 2 to 10 in good health and CMV-seropositive. CDR3s include the opening cysteine and the closing phenylalanine or tryptophan. A D gene is named only where the DNA matches it firmly. Where a row states a size, it is once, few, many or the class of an expanded clone; other rows omit it.

j_call: TRBJ1-4; v_call: TRBV6-1; cdr3_length: 15; d_call: .; clone_size: .; cdr3_aa: CASSEAWGRREKLFF; cdr3_nt: TGTGCCAGCAGTGAAGCGTGGGGGCGCCGGGAAAAACTGTTTTTT
j_call: TRBJ1-1; v_call: TRBV4-1; cdr3_length: 13; d_call: .; clone_size: .; cdr3_aa: CASSQGMNTEAFF; cdr3_nt: TGCGCCAGCAGCCAAGGTATGAACACTGAAGCTTTCTTT
j_call: TRBJ2-1; v_call: TRBV28; cdr3_length: 10; d_call: .; clone_size: .; cdr3_aa: CASGGQEQFF; cdr3_nt: TGTGCCAGTGGGGGCCAGGAGCAGTTCTTC
j_call: TRBJ1-2; v_call: TRBV19; cdr3_length: 10; d_call: .; clone_size: few; cdr3_aa: CASSNPGWAF; cdr3_nt: TGTGCCAGTAGCAACCCAGGGTGGGCCTTC
j_call: TRBJ2-3; v_call: TRBV5-4; cdr3_length: 14; d_call: .; clone_size: .; cdr3_aa: CATKGRGSTDTQYF; cdr3_nt: TGTGCCACCAAGGGGCGGGGTAGCACAGATACGCAGTATTTT
j_call: TRBJ1-1; v_call: TRBV19; cdr3_length: 13; d_call: .; clone_size: .; cdr3_aa: CASSWTENTEAFF; cdr3_nt: TGTGCCAGTAGCTGGACAGAGAACACTGAAGCTTTCTTT
j_call: TRBJ2-7; v_call: TRBV27; cdr3_length: 15; d_call: TRBD1; clone_size: .; cdr3_aa: CASSFDRDFSYEQYF; cdr3_nt: TGTGCCAGCAGTTTCGACAGGGATTTCTCCTACGAGCAGTACTTC
j_call: TRBJ2-2; v_call: TRBV2; cdr3_length: 12; d_call: .; clone_size: few; cdr3_aa: CAGSGAGGELFF; cdr3_nt: TGTGCCGGTAGCGGAGCCGGCGGGGAGCTGTTTTTT
j_call: TRBJ2-1; v_call: TRBV2; cdr3_length: 19; d_call: TRBD2; clone_size: .; cdr3_aa: CASSEVGLAGGLSYNEQFF; cdr3_nt: TGTGCCAGCAGTGAAGTGGGACTAGCGGGGGGGCTCTCCTACAATGAGCAGTTCTTC
j_call: TRBJ2-1; v_call: TRBV25-1; cdr3_length: 12; d_call: .; clone_size: .; cdr3_aa: CASSRRDNEQFF; cdr3_nt: TGTGCCAGCTCCCGGAGGGACAATGAGCAGTTCTTC
j_call: TRBJ2-5; v_call: TRBV9; cdr3_length: 14; d_call: TRBD1; clone_size: .; cdr3_aa: CASSVGDSQETQYF; cdr3_nt: TGTGCCAGCAGCGTAGGGGACAGCCAAGAGACCCAGTACTTC
j_call: TRBJ2-5; v_call: TRBV19; cdr3_length: 14; d_call: .; clone_size: .; cdr3_aa: CASSIWGQKETQYF; cdr3_nt: TGTGCCAGTAGTATCTGGGGCCAAAAAGAGACCCAGTACTTC
j_call: TRBJ1-1; v_call: TRBV11-1; cdr3_length: 15; d_call: .; clone_size: .; cdr3_aa: CASSLEGQRNTEAFF; cdr3_nt: TGTGCCAGCAGCTTAGAGGGACAACGGAACACTGAAGCTTTCTTT
j_call: TRBJ2-1; v_call: TRBV2; cdr3_length: 14; d_call: TRBD1; clone_size: .; cdr3_aa: CASSVQGAYNEQFF; cdr3_nt: TGTGCCAGCAGTGTACAGGGGGCATACAATGAGCAGTTCTTC
j_call: TRBJ2-2; v_call: TRBV6-5; cdr3_length: 14; d_call: .; clone_size: .; cdr3_aa: CASRGAEPTGELFF; cdr3_nt: TGTGCCAGCCGTGGAGCCGAACCAACCGGGGAGCTGTTTTTT
j_call: TRBJ1-1; v_call: TRBV2; cdr3_length: 14; d_call: .; clone_size: few; cdr3_aa: CASSIPPGYTEAFF; cdr3_nt: TGTGCCAGCAGCATCCCCCCAGGGTACACTGAAGCTTTCTTT
j_call: TRBJ1-5; v_call: TRBV28; cdr3_length: 13; d_call: TRBD1; clone_size: once; cdr3_aa: CANADRGDQPQHF; cdr3_nt: TGTGCCAACGCTGACAGGGGTGATCAGCCCCAGCATTTT
j_call: TRBJ2-1; v_call: TRBV6-4; cdr3_length: 20; d_call: .; clone_size: .; cdr3_aa: CASSDSSFRLPYVSYNEQFF; cdr3_nt: TGTGCCAGCAGTGACTCGAGCTTCCGACTACCATACGTCTCCTACAATGAGCAGTTCTTC
j_call: TRBJ1-2; v_call: TRBV6-5; cdr3_length: 14; d_call: TRBD1; clone_size: .; cdr3_aa: CASSTTRDRTQTDF; cdr3_nt: TGTGCCAGCAGTACCACTCGGGACAGAACACAAACGGACTTC
j_call: TRBJ1-1; v_call: TRBV2; cdr3_length: 15; d_call: TRBD1; clone_size: .; cdr3_aa: CASSGEQGLNTEAFF; cdr3_nt: TGTGCCAGCAGTGGAGAACAGGGGTTGAACACTGAAGCTTTCTTT
j_call: TRBJ1-5; v_call: TRBV15; cdr3_length: 12; d_call: .; clone_size: .; cdr3_aa: CATSRANQPQHF; cdr3_nt: TGTGCCACCAGCAGAGCTAATCAGCCCCAGCATTTT
j_call: TRBJ2-7; v_call: TRBV6-5; cdr3_length: 13; d_call: .; clone_size: once; cdr3_aa: CASSERRGYEQYF; cdr3_nt: TGTGCCAGCAGTGAGAGAAGGGGCTACGAGCAGTACTTC
j_call: TRBJ2-5; v_call: TRBV7-3; cdr3_length: 15; d_call: TRBD2; clone_size: .; cdr3_aa: CASSLSGGSIETQYF; cdr3_nt: TGTGCCAGCAGCTTAAGCGGCGGGAGTATAGAGACCCAGTACTTC
j_call: TRBJ2-1; v_call: TRBV11-2; cdr3_length: 15; d_call: TRBD2; clone_size: .; cdr3_aa: CASSLPLAGVSEQFF; cdr3_nt: TGTGCCAGCAGCTTGCCACTAGCGGGAGTTAGCGAGCAGTTCTTC
j_call: TRBJ1-2; v_call: TRBV30; cdr3_length: 13; d_call: .; clone_size: .; cdr3_aa: CAWTRAESYGYTF; cdr3_nt: TGTGCCTGGACCAGGGCAGAATCTTATGGCTACACCTTC
j_call: TRBJ2-3; v_call: TRBV28; cdr3_length: 16; d_call: .; clone_size: once; cdr3_aa: CASSSPGERPPDTQYF; cdr3_nt: TGTGCCAGCAGTTCCCCTGGGGAGCGGCCCCCAGATACGCAGTATTTT
j_call: TRBJ2-1; v_call: TRBV15; cdr3_length: 11; d_call: .; clone_size: few; cdr3_aa: CATEEQGEQFF; cdr3_nt: TGTGCCACCGAGGAACAGGGAGAGCAGTTCTTC
j_call: TRBJ1-5; v_call: TRBV19; cdr3_length: 13; d_call: .; clone_size: .; cdr3_aa: CATTGSGNQPQHF; cdr3_nt: TGTGCCACCACAGGGTCGGGCAATCAGCCCCAGCATTTT
j_call: TRBJ1-1; v_call: TRBV11-3; cdr3_length: 14; d_call: .; clone_size: .; cdr3_aa: CASSLGAVNTEAFF; cdr3_nt: TGTGCCAGCAGCTTAGGTGCAGTGAACACTGAAGCTTTCTTT
j_call: TRBJ2-3; v_call: TRBV5-1; cdr3_length: 14; d_call: .; clone_size: .; cdr3_aa: CASSPRLNTDTQYF; cdr3_nt: TGCGCCAGCAGCCCGAGACTTAACACAGATACGCAGTATTTT
j_call: TRBJ1-5; v_call: TRBV6-5; cdr3_length: 13; d_call: .; clone_size: .; cdr3_aa: CASSTQANQPQHF; cdr3_nt: TGTGCCAGCAGTACTCAGGCCAATCAGCCCCAGCATTTT
j_call: TRBJ2-1; v_call: TRBV6-1; cdr3_length: 15; d_call: .; clone_size: once; cdr3_aa: CASSERGGTYNEQFF; cdr3_nt: TGTGCCAGCAGTGAACGCGGCGGAACCTACAATGAGCAGTTCTTC
j_call: TRBJ2-7; v_call: TRBV6-1; cdr3_length: 12; d_call: .; clone_size: .; cdr3_aa: CASRQTGSEQYF; cdr3_nt: TGTGCCAGCAGGCAGACGGGGAGCGAGCAGTACTTC